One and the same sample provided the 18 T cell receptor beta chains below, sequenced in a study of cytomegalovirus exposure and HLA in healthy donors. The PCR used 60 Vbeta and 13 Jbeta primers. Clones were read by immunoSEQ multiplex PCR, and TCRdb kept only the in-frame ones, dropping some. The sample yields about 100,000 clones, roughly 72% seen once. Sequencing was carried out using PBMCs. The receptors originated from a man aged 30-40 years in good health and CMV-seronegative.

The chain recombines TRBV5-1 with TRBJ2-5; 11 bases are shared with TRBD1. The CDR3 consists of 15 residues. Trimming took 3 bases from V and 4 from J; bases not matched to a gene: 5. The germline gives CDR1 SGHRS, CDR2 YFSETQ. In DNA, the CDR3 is TGCGCCAGCAGCTATGGTGGGACAGGGGGAGAGACCCAGTACTTC. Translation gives CASSYGGTGGETQYF.

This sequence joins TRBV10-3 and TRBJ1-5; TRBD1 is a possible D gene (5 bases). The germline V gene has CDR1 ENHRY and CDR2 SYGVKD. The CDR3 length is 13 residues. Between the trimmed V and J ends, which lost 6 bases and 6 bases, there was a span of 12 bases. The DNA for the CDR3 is TGTGCCATCAGAGGGACTGGCGGTCAGCCCCAGCATTTT. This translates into CAIRGTGGQPQHF.

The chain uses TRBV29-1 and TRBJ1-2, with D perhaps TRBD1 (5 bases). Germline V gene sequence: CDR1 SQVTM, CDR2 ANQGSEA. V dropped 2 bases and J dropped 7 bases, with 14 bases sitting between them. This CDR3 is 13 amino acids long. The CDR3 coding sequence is TGCAGCGTTGAATTCCCAGGGCTTGGTGGCTACACCTTC. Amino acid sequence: CSVEFPGLGGYTF.

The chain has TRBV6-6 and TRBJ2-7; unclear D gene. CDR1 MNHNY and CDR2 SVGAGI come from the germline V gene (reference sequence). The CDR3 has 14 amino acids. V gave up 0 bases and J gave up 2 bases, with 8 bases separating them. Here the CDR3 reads CASSYSPDTYEQYF. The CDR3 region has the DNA TGTGCCAGCAGTTACTCACCAGATACCTACGAGCAGTACTTC.

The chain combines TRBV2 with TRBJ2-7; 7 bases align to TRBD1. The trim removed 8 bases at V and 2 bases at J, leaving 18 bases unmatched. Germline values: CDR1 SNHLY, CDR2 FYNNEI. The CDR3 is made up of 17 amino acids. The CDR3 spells CASDLPDRVDNTYEQYF. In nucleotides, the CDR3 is TGTGCCAGCGACTTACCCGACAGGGTCGATAATACCTACGAGCAGTACTTC.

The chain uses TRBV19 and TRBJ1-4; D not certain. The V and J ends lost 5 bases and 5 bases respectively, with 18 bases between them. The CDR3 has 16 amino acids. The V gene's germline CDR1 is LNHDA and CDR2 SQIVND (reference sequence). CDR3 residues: CASSPSWREPNEKLFF. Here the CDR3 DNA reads TGTGCCAGTAGTCCCTCCTGGAGGGAACCAAATGAAAAACTGTTTTTT.

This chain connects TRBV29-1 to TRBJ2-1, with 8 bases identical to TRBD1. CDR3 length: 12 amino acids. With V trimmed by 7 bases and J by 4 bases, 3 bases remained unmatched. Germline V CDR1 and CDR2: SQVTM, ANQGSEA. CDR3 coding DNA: TGCAGCGCTGGACAGGGATACAATGAGCAGTTCTTC. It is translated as CSAGQGYNEQFF.

CDR3 amino acids: CASSGTSGGDSTDTQYF. The CDR3 DNA reads TGTGCCAGCAGTGGGACTAGCGGGGGGGACAGCACAGATACGCAGTATTTT. The chain has TRBV28 and TRBJ2-3, with 16 nucleotides matching TRBD2. The CDR3 loop spans 17 amino acids. Unmatched junction bases numbered 2, after V lost 5 bases and J lost 0 bases. Germline V CDR1 and CDR2: MDHEN, SYDVKM.

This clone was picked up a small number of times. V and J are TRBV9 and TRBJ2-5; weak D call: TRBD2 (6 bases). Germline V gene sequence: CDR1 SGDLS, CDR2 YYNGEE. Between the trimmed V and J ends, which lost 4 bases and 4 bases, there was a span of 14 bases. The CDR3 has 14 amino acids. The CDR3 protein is CASSLGGAGETQYF. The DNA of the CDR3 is TGTGCCAGCAGCCTAGGTGGAGCGGGAGAGACCCAGTACTTC.

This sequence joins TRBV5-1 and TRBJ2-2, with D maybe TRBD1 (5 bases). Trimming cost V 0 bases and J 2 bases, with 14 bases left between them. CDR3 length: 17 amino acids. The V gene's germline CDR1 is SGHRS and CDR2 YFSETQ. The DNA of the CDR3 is TGCGCCAGCAGCTTGGCTTCTTTGGACACCAACACCGGGGAGCTGTTTTTT. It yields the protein CASSLASLDTNTGELFF.

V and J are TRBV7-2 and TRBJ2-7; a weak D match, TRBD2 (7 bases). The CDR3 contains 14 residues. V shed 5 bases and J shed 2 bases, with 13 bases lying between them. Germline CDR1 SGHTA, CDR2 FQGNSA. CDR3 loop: CASSVTGGPYEQYF. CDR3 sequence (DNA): TGTGCCAGCAGCGTCACGGGGGGCCCCTACGAGCAGTACTTC.

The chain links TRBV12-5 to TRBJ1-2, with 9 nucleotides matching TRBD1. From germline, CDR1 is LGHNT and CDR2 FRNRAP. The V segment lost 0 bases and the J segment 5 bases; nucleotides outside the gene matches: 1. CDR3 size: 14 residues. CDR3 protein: CASGLVQGAYGYTF. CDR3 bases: TGTGCTAGTGGTTTGGTACAGGGGGCTTATGGCTACACCTTC.

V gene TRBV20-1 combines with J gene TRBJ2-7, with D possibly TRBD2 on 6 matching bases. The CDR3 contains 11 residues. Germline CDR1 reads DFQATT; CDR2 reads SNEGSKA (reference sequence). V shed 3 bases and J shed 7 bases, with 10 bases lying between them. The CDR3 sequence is CSASLGGEQYF. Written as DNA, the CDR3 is TGCAGTGCTAGTTTGGGGGGTGAGCAGTACTTC.

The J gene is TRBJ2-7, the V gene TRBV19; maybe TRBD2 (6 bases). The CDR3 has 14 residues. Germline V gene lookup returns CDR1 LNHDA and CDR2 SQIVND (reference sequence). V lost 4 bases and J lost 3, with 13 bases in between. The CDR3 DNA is TGTGCCAGTAGTACCCCGGGACTCAACTACGAGCAGTACTTC. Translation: CASSTPGLNYEQYF.

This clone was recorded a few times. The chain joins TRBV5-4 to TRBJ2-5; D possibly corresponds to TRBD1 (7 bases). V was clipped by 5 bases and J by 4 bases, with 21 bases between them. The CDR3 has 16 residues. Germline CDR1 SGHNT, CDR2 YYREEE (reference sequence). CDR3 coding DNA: TGTGCCAGCAGAGAGGGCGGGGCCCCAGGGGGAGAGACCCAGTACTTC. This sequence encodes CASREGGAPGGETQYF. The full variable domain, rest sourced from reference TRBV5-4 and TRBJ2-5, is ETGVTQSPTHLIKTRGQQVTLRCSSQSGHNTVSWYQQALGQGPQFIFQYYREEENGRGNFPPRFSGLQFPNYSSELNVNALELDDSALYLCASREGGAPGGETQYFGPGTRLLVL.

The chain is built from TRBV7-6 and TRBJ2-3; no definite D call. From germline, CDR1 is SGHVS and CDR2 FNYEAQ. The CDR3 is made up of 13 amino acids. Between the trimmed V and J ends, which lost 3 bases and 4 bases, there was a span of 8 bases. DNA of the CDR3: TGTGCCAGCAGCTTTGTAGAAGCAGATACGCAGTATTTT. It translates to CASSFVEADTQYF.

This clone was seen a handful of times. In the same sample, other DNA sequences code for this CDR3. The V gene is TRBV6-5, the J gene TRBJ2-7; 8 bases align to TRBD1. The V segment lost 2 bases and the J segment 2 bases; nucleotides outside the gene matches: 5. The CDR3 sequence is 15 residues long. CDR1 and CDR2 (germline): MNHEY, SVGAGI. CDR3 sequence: CASSYRGQGAYEQYF. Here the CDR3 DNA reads TGTGCCAGCAGTTACCGAGGACAGGGAGCCTACGAGCAGTACTTC.

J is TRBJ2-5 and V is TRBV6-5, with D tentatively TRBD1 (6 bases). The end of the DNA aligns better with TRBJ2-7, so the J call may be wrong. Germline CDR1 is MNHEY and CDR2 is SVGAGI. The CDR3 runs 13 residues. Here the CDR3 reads CASSYFVGGEQYF. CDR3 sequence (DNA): TGTGCCAGCAGTTACTTTGTAGGGGGCGAGCAGTACTTC.